This TCR beta chain derives from a study of blood T cells in healthy people across ages. Each individual donor underwent a draw of approximately 9.6 milliliters of peripheral blood. The CDR3 extends over 14 amino acids. Trimming pared 1 base from V and 2 bases from J, leaving 9 bases between. Germline V gives CDR1 SGHVS, CDR2 FQNEAQ. Using a J-beta primer mix together with a sample-barcoded 5' primer, a second PCR was run for roughly 7 to 11 cycles. MiXCR, applied by TCRdb to the 5' RACE reads, yields one record per CDR3 protein. The table lists about 1.1 million distinct CDR3 sequences, roughly two fifths of them singletons. Findings and limits, study-wide: With age, beta diversity per million T cells declined roughly linearly, significantly by approximately 41.

Remarks on this clonotype: Its target is not known.

The sequencing input was blood. The origin of this receptor is a man between 18 and 29 years old in good health. The V and J genes are TRBV7-8 and TRBJ2-7; D gene ambiguous. The CDR3 DNA reads TGTGCCAGCAGCTTAGAAAGAAAGCCCTACGAGCAGTACTTC. Protein sequence: CASSLERKPYEQYF.